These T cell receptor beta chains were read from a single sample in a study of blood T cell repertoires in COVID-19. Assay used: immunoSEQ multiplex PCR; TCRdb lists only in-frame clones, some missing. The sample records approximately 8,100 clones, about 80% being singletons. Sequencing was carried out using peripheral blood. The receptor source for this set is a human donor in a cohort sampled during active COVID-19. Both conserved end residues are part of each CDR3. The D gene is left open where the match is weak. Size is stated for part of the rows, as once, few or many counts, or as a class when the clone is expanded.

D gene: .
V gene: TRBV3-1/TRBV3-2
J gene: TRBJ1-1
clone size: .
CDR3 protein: CASSGNTEAFF
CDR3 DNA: TGTGCCAGCTCCGGGAACACTGAAGCTTTCTTT

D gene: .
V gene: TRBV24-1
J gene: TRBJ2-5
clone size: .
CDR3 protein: CATSDNTQETQYF
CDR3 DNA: TGTGCCACCAGTGATAACACCCAAGAGACCCAGTACTTC

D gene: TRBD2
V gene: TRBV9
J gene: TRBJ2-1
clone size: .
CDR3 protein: CASSPGLAGVNEQFF
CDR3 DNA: TGTGCCAGCAGCCCGGGACTAGCGGGAGTCAATGAGCAGTTCTTC

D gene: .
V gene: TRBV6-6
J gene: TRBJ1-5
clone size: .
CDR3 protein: CASSLRGSNQPQHF
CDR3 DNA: TGTGCCAGCAGCCTCCGGGGGAGCAATCAGCCCCAGCATTTT

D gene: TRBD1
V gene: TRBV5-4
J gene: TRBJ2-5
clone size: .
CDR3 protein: CASSVTGGEETQYF
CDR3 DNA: TGTGCCAGCAGCGTGACAGGGGGCGAAGAGACCCAGTACTTC

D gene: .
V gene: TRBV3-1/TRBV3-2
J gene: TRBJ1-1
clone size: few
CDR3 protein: CASSPRPRDTEAFF
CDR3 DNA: TGTGCCAGCAGCCCCCGCCCGAGGGACACTGAAGCTTTCTTT

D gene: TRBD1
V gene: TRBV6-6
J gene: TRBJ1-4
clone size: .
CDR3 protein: CASSFDRDGEKLFF
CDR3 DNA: TGTGCCAGCAGCTTCGACAGGGACGGTGAAAAACTGTTTTTT

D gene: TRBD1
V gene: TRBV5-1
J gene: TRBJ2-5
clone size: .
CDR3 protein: CASSLTGGGETQYF
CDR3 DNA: TGCGCCAGCAGCTTAACAGGGGGAGGAGAGACCCAGTACTTC

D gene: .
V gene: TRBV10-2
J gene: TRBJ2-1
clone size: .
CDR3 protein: CASSEALAGEQFF
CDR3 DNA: TGCGCCAGCAGTGAGGCCCTAGCTGGCGAGCAGTTCTTC

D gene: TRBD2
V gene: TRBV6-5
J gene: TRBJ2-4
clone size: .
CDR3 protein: CASSLAGGPGDIQYF
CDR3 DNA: TGTGCCAGCAGCCTAGCGGGGGGGCCGGGTGACATTCAGTACTTC

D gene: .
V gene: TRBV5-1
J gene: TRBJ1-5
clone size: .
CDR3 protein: CASSLDFRNQPQHF
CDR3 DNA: TGCGCCAGCAGCTTGGATTTCAGAAATCAGCCCCAGCATTTT

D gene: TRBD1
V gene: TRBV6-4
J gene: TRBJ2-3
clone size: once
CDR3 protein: CASGTGDTQYF
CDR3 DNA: TGTGCCAGTGGGACAGGGGATACGCAGTATTTT

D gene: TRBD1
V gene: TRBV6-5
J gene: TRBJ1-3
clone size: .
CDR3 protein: CASSYSRGPGNTIYF
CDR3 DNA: TGTGCCAGCAGTTACTCCAGGGGGCCTGGAAACACCATATATTTT

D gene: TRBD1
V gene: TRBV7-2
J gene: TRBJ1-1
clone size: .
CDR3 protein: CASSLTGDTEAFF
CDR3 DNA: TGTGCCAGCAGCTTAACAGGGGACACTGAAGCTTTCTTT

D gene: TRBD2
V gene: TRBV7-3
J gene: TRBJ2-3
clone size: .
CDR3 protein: CASSLVGGSTDTQYF
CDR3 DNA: TGTGCCAGCAGCTTAGTCGGGGGGAGCACAGATACGCAGTATTTT

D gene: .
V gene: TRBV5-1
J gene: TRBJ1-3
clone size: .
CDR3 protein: CASSRGTSVSGNTIYF
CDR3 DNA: TGCGCCAGCAGCAGAGGGACATCCGTCTCTGGAAACACCATATATTTT

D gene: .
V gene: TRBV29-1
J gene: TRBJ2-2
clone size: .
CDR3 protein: CSVPGLITTGELFF
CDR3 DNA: TGCAGCGTCCCAGGACTCATCACAACCGGGGAGCTGTTTTTT

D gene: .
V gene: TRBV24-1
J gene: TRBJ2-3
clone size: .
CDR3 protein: CATSDLYGVSPDTQYF
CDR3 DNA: TGTGCCACCAGTGATTTGTACGGGGTTAGCCCAGATACGCAGTATTTT

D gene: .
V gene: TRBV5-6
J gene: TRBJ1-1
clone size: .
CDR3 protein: CASSALGGGSTEAFF
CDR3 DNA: TGTGCCAGCAGCGCGCTTGGGGGAGGGAGCACTGAAGCTTTCTTT

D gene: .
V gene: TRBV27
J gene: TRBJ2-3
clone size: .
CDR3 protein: CASSFLGGLSTDTQYF
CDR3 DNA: TGTGCCAGCAGTTTTCTTGGGGGCCTTAGCACAGATACGCAGTATTTT

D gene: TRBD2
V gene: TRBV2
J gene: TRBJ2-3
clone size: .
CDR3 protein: CASSGLPWTSGTTDTQYF
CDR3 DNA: TGTGCCAGCAGCGGACTCCCGTGGACTAGCGGGACTACAGATACGCAGTATTTT

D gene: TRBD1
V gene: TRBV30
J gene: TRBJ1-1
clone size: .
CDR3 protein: CALTGEVTEAFF
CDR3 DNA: TGTGCCCTGACAGGGGAGGTCACTGAAGCTTTCTTT

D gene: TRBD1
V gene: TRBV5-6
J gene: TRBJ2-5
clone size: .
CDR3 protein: CASSLDRGLETQYF
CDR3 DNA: TGTGCCAGCAGCCTTGACAGGGGGCTGGAGACCCAGTACTTC

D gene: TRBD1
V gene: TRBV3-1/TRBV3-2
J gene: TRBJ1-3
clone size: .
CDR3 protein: CASSQDRGQGVNTIYF
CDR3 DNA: TGTGCCAGCAGCCAAGATCGGGGACAGGGTGTAAACACCATATATTTT

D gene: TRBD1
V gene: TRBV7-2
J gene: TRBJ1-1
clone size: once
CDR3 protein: CASSPNSGGTEAFF
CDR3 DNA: TGTGCCAGCAGCCCGAATTCAGGGGGGACTGAAGCTTTCTTT

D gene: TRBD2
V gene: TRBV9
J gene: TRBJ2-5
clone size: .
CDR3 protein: CASSARTSGSRETQYF
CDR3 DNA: TGTGCCAGCAGCGCCCGGACTAGCGGGAGTCGGGAGACCCAGTACTTC

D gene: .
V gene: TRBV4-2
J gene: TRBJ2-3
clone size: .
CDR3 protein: CASSQDSATTLDTQYF
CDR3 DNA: TGTGCCAGCAGCCAAGATTCGGCGACTACCTTGGATACGCAGTATTTT

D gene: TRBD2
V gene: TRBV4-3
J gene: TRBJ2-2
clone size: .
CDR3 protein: CASSQDLLAGGRTGELFF
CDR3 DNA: TGCGCCAGCAGCCAAGACTTACTAGCGGGGGGGCGCACCGGGGAGCTGTTTTTT

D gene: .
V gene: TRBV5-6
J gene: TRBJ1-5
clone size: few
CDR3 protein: CASSLVGRDQPQHF
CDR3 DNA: TGTGCCAGCAGCTTGGTCGGGAGAGATCAGCCCCAGCATTTT

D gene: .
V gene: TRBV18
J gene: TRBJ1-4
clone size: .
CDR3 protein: CASSHQRGADEKLFF
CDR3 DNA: TGTGCCAGCTCACATCAACGTGGGGCAGATGAAAAACTGTTTTTT

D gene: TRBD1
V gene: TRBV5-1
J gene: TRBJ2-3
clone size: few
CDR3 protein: CASWGQGSTDTQYF
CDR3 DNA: TGCGCCAGTTGGGGACAGGGGAGCACAGATACGCAGTATTTT

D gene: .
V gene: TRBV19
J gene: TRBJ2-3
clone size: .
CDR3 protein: CASSMLANRGTDTQYF
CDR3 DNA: TGTGCCAGTAGTATGCTCGCAAACCGGGGCACAGATACGCAGTATTTT

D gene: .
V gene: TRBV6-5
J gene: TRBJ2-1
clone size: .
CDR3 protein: CASSYGNRAYNEQFF
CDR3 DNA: TGTGCCAGCAGTTACGGTAACAGGGCTTACAATGAGCAGTTCTTC

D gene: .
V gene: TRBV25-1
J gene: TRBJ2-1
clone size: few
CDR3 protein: CASSEVGSGRDNEQFF
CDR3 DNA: TGTGCCAGCAGTGAAGTTGGAAGCGGACGAGACAATGAGCAGTTCTTC

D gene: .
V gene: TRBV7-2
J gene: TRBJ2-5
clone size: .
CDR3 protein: CASSFKYQETQYF
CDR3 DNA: TGTGCCAGCAGCTTCAAATACCAAGAGACCCAGTACTTC

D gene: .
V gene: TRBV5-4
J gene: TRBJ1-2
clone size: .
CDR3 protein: CASSLVGGYTF
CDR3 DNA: TGTGCCAGCAGCTTGGTCGGGGGCTACACCTTC

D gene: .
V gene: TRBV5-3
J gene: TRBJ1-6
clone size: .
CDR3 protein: CARSYCRIAENSPLHF
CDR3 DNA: TGTGCCAGAAGCTATTGCCGAATAGCGGAAAATTCACCCCTCCACTTT

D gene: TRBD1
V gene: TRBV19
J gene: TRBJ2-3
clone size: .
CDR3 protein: CASSILQGAPTDTQYF
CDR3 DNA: TGTGCCAGTAGTATCCTTCAGGGGGCCCCCACAGATACGCAGTATTTT

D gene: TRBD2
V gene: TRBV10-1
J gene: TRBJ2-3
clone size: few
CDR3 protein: CASSESLAGGADTQYF
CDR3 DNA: TGCGCCAGCAGTGAGTCGCTAGCGGGAGGGGCAGATACGCAGTATTTT

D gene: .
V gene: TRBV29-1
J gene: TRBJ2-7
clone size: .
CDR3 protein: CSVEVDGQSLAYEQYF
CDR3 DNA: TGCAGCGTTGAAGTTGATGGGCAGTCCCTCGCCTACGAGCAGTACTTC

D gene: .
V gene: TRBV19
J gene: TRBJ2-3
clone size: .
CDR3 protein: CASSQTHMGSDTQYF
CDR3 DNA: TGTGCCAGTAGTCAAACCCACATGGGCAGCGATACGCAGTATTTT

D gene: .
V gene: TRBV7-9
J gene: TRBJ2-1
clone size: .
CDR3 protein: CASSYHSGSDNEQFF
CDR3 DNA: TGTGCCAGCAGCTATCACTCGGGAAGCGACAATGAGCAGTTCTTC

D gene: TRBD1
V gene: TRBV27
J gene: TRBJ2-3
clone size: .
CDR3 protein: CASAIGTVARATQYF
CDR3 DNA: TGTGCCAGCGCAATAGGGACAGTTGCAAGGGCTACGCAGTATTTT

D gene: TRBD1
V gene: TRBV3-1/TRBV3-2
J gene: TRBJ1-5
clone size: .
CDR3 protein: CASSQDERGRWGNQPQHF
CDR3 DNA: TGTGCCAGCAGCCAAGATGAGAGGGGGCGTTGGGGCAATCAGCCCCAGCATTTT

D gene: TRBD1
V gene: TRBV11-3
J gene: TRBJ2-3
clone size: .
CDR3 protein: CASSLHRQGTQYF
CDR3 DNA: TGTGCCAGCAGCTTGCACCGACAGGGGACGCAGTATTTT

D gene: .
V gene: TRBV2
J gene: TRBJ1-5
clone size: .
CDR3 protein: CASSATGTSNQPQHF
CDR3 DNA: TGTGCCAGCAGCGCCACCGGGACAAGCAATCAGCCCCAGCATTTT

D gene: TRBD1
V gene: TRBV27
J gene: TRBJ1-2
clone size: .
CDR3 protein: CASSPTGTGASGYTF
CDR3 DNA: TGTGCCAGCAGTCCGACCGGGACAGGGGCGTCGGGCTACACCTTC

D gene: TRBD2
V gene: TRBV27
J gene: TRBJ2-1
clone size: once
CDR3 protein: CASSSLAGSGEQFF
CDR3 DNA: TGTGCCAGCAGTTCTCTAGCGGGGAGTGGTGAGCAGTTCTTC

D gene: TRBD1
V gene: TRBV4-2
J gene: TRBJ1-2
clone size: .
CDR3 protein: CASSLDAGQGFNGYTF
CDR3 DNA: TGTGCCAGCAGCCTAGATGCTGGACAGGGTTTCAATGGCTACACCTTC

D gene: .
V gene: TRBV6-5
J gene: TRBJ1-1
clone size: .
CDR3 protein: CASSYSQGKAFF
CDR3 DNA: TGTGCCAGCAGTTACTCGCAGGGGAAGGCTTTCTTT

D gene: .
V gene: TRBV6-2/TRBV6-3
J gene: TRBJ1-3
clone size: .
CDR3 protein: CASSETRLRADSGNTIYF
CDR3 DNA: TGTGCCAGCAGCGAAACGCGACTCAGGGCTGACTCTGGAAACACCATATATTTT